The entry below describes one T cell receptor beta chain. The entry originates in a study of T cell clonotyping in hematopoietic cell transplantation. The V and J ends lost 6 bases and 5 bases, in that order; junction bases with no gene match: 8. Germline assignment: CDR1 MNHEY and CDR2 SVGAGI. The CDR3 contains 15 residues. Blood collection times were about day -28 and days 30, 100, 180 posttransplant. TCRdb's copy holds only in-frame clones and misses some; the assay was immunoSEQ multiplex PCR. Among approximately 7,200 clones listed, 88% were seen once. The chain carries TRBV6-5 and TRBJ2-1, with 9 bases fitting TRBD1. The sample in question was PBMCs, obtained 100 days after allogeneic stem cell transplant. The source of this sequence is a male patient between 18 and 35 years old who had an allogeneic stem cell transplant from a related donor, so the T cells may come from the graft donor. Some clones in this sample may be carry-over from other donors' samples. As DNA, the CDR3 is TGTGCCAGCAGGGGACAGGGAAGTTATGACAATGAGCAGTTCTTC. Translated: CASRGQGSYDNEQFF.